This TCR beta chain was documented in a study of T cell responses to AZD1222 COVID-19 vaccine. Findings and caveats of the study: The number of AZD1222 recipients seropositive at baseline was only five to seven. There were mostly white British donors and more females than males, and clonal diversity was possibly underestimated.

Investigators merged groups given second doses at roughly 4 or roughly 12 weeks. The germline CDR1 and CDR2 sequences are KGHDR and SFDVKD. The CDR3 loop spans 19 amino acids. The V gene end was trimmed by 4 bases and the J gene end by 2 bases; junction bases not matched to a gene: 14. Notes on this clone: Its antigen is not identified.

Measured with immunoSEQ multiplex PCR; TCRdb has only the in-frame clones, and not every one. The top ten hold around 1.6% of the sample, which has around 180,000 clones, approximately 94% seen once. This TCR was sampled from an adult who received the AZD1222 COVID-19 vaccine. Sample: peripheral blood, taken 28 days after the second AZD1222 dose. V gene TRBV24-1 combines with J gene TRBJ2-1, with TRBD2 identical over 9 bases. In nucleotides, the CDR3 is TGTGCCACCAGTGAGTCAGGGTGGTATGCGGGAGGGACCTACAATGAGCAGTTCTTC. This sequence encodes CATSESGWYAGGTYNEQFF.